These T cell receptor beta chains were read from a single sample in a study of blood T cell repertoires in COVID-19. Sequencing used immunoSEQ multiplex PCR; TCRdb keeps in-frame clones, though not all of them. The sample holds roughly 260,000 clones; around 90% are singletons and the top ten take around 6%. The specimen sequenced was PBMCs or T cells enriched from blood (not recorded which). Receptors originate from a woman younger than 45 with acute COVID-19. The CDR3 runs from the conserved cysteine through the conserved F or W. D genes are given only for firm matches. Size values are once, few and many counts, or a class for expanded clones, and some rows have none.

v_gene: TRBV28
j_gene: TRBJ1-6
abundance: -
d_gene: -
CDR3aa: CASRGGGSPLHF
CDR3nt: TGTGCCAGCAGGGGAGGGGGTTCACCCCTCCACTTT

v_gene: TRBV19
j_gene: TRBJ2-2
abundance: -
d_gene: -
CDR3aa: CASSPRAGPGELFF
CDR3nt: TGTGCCAGTAGCCCAAGGGCAGGGCCCGGGGAGCTGTTTTTT

v_gene: TRBV24-1
j_gene: TRBJ1-5
abundance: -
d_gene: -
CDR3aa: CATSDGDSNQPQHF
CDR3nt: TGTGCCACCAGTGACGGGGATAGCAATCAGCCCCAGCATTTT

v_gene: TRBV7-8
j_gene: TRBJ1-5
abundance: once
d_gene: TRBD1
CDR3aa: CASRPEADRDQPQHF
CDR3nt: TGTGCCAGCAGGCCCGAAGCAGACAGGGATCAGCCCCAGCATTTT

v_gene: TRBV19
j_gene: TRBJ2-2
abundance: -
d_gene: -
CDR3aa: CASSKPGPGGPGELFF
CDR3nt: TGTGCCAGTAGTAAACCGGGACCCGGGGGTCCCGGGGAGCTGTTTTTT

v_gene: TRBV11-1
j_gene: TRBJ2-7
abundance: -
d_gene: TRBD1
CDR3aa: CASSPGTAYEQYF
CDR3nt: TGTGCCAGCAGCCCCGGGACAGCCTACGAGCAGTACTTC

v_gene: TRBV11-2
j_gene: TRBJ2-1
abundance: -
d_gene: -
CDR3aa: CASSPGGPSYNEQFF
CDR3nt: TGTGCCAGCAGCCCAGGAGGGCCCTCCTACAATGAGCAGTTCTTC

v_gene: TRBV5-1
j_gene: TRBJ1-1
abundance: few
d_gene: -
CDR3aa: CASSFRGTEAFF
CDR3nt: TGCGCCAGCAGCTTTAGAGGTACTGAAGCTTTCTTT

v_gene: TRBV11-2
j_gene: TRBJ1-6
abundance: -
d_gene: -
CDR3aa: CASSLAGNYNSPLHF
CDR3nt: TGTGCCAGCAGCTTAGCAGGGAATTATAATTCACCCCTCCACTTT

v_gene: TRBV7-3
j_gene: TRBJ2-1
abundance: -
d_gene: TRBD2
CDR3aa: CASSLKGLAGVYNEQFF
CDR3nt: TGTGCCAGCAGCTTAAAGGGACTAGCGGGGGTATACAATGAGCAGTTCTTC

v_gene: TRBV19
j_gene: TRBJ2-3
abundance: -
d_gene: TRBD2
CDR3aa: CASSTRTIAGGHYFADTQYF
CDR3nt: TGTGCCAGTAGTACCCGGACTATAGCGGGAGGGCATTACTTTGCAGATACGCAGTATTTT

v_gene: TRBV2
j_gene: TRBJ1-1
abundance: -
d_gene: TRBD1
CDR3aa: CASSRRTGGTRVNTEAFF
CDR3nt: TGTGCCAGCAGTAGGCGTACAGGGGGCACTCGGGTGAACACTGAAGCTTTCTTT

v_gene: TRBV5-4
j_gene: TRBJ2-3
abundance: -
d_gene: -
CDR3aa: CASSPRGGENTQYF
CDR3nt: TGTGCCAGCAGCCCCCGGGGCGGGGAAAATACGCAGTATTTT

v_gene: TRBV6-5
j_gene: TRBJ1-6
abundance: -
d_gene: -
CDR3aa: CASSYPVEGSPLHF
CDR3nt: TGTGCCAGCAGTTACCCGGTGGAGGGTTCACCCCTCCACTTT

v_gene: TRBV2
j_gene: TRBJ2-2
abundance: -
d_gene: TRBD1
CDR3aa: CASSETGFGELFF
CDR3nt: TGTGCCAGCAGTGAGACAGGGTTCGGGGAGCTGTTTTTT

v_gene: TRBV7-2
j_gene: TRBJ2-1
abundance: -
d_gene: TRBD2
CDR3aa: CASSRLSGRLGNEQFF
CDR3nt: TGTGCCAGCAGCCGCCTTAGCGGGAGACTGGGCAATGAGCAGTTCTTC

v_gene: TRBV27
j_gene: TRBJ2-1
abundance: -
d_gene: TRBD1
CDR3aa: CASSKPGQGAGDEQFF
CDR3nt: TGTGCCAGCAGCAAACCCGGACAGGGGGCTGGGGATGAGCAGTTCTTC

v_gene: TRBV6-5
j_gene: TRBJ2-5
abundance: -
d_gene: TRBD2
CDR3aa: CASSPSGLPTSQYF
CDR3nt: TGTGCCAGCAGTCCTAGCGGGCTCCCTACGTCCCAGTACTTC

v_gene: TRBV19
j_gene: TRBJ2-1
abundance: -
d_gene: TRBD2
CDR3aa: CASSTGLGGWDEQFF
CDR3nt: TGTGCCAGTAGTACGGGACTAGGAGGTTGGGATGAGCAGTTCTTC

v_gene: TRBV3-1/TRBV3-2
j_gene: TRBJ2-5
abundance: -
d_gene: TRBD2
CDR3aa: CASSQEGPAGSGQYF
CDR3nt: TGTGCCAGCAGCCAAGAAGGGCCAGCGGGATCTGGCCAGTACTTC

v_gene: TRBV9
j_gene: TRBJ1-1
abundance: -
d_gene: -
CDR3aa: CASSLTDSHTEAFF
CDR3nt: TGTGCCAGCAGCCTCACGGACAGCCACACTGAAGCTTTCTTT

v_gene: TRBV9
j_gene: TRBJ2-3
abundance: -
d_gene: TRBD2
CDR3aa: CASSSGTSGRTYTDTQYF
CDR3nt: TGTGCCAGCAGCTCGGGGACTAGCGGGAGGACCTACACAGATACGCAGTATTTT

v_gene: TRBV5-3
j_gene: TRBJ1-2
abundance: -
d_gene: -
CDR3aa: CARAADGYTF
CDR3nt: TGTGCCAGAGCCGCGGATGGCTACACCTTC

v_gene: TRBV19
j_gene: TRBJ1-5
abundance: -
d_gene: -
CDR3aa: CASSWPQHF
CDR3nt: TGTGCCAGTAGCTGGCCCCAGCATTTT

v_gene: TRBV7-9
j_gene: TRBJ2-1
abundance: -
d_gene: TRBD1
CDR3aa: CASIKTGTGLGEQFF
CDR3nt: TGTGCCAGCATCAAGACCGGGACAGGGTTGGGTGAGCAGTTCTTC

v_gene: TRBV12-2
j_gene: TRBJ1-1
abundance: -
d_gene: -
CDR3aa: CASRADRDPEAFF
CDR3nt: TGTGCAAGTCGCGCCGACAGGGACCCTGAAGCTTTCTTT

v_gene: TRBV27
j_gene: TRBJ1-1
abundance: -
d_gene: -
CDR3aa: CASSLYNTGMNTEAFF
CDR3nt: TGTGCCAGCAGTTTATATAACACGGGGATGAACACTGAAGCTTTCTTT

v_gene: TRBV24-1
j_gene: TRBJ2-1
abundance: -
d_gene: TRBD2
CDR3aa: CATSDLAGDEQFF
CDR3nt: TGTGCCACCAGTGATTTAGCGGGAGATGAGCAGTTCTTC

v_gene: TRBV15
j_gene: TRBJ2-1
abundance: -
d_gene: TRBD1
CDR3aa: CATSREQGAYNEQFF
CDR3nt: TGTGCCACCAGCAGAGAACAGGGGGCCTACAATGAGCAGTTCTTC

v_gene: TRBV29-1
j_gene: TRBJ2-7
abundance: -
d_gene: TRBD1
CDR3aa: CSSWRQGGDEQYF
CDR3nt: TGCAGCTCTTGGAGACAGGGTGGAGACGAGCAGTACTTC

v_gene: TRBV5-5
j_gene: TRBJ2-7
abundance: -
d_gene: -
CDR3aa: CASSLGGFGFSYEQYF
CDR3nt: TGTGCCAGCAGCTTAGGAGGGTTCGGCTTTTCCTACGAGCAGTACTTC

v_gene: TRBV7-9
j_gene: TRBJ2-1
abundance: -
d_gene: TRBD2
CDR3aa: CASSPIPTSRGYNEQFF
CDR3nt: TGTGCCAGCAGCCCCATCCCGACTAGCCGGGGCTACAATGAGCAGTTCTTC

v_gene: TRBV10-1
j_gene: TRBJ2-2
abundance: -
d_gene: TRBD2
CDR3aa: CASSGGTSGFTGELFF
CDR3nt: TGCGCCAGCAGTGGCGGGACTAGCGGTTTCACCGGGGAGCTGTTTTTT

v_gene: TRBV24-1
j_gene: TRBJ2-1
abundance: -
d_gene: TRBD1
CDR3aa: CATSDSQGYNEQFF
CDR3nt: TGTGCCACCAGTGATTCACAGGGGTACAATGAGCAGTTCTTC

v_gene: TRBV28
j_gene: TRBJ1-2
abundance: -
d_gene: TRBD1
CDR3aa: CASSFSGQGGRNYGYTF
CDR3nt: TGTGCCAGCAGTTTCTCGGGACAGGGGGGGAGGAACTATGGCTACACCTTC

v_gene: TRBV6-4
j_gene: TRBJ2-3
abundance: once
d_gene: TRBD2
CDR3aa: CASSHGLAGGPDTQYF
CDR3nt: TGTGCCAGCAGCCACGGACTAGCGGGGGGCCCAGATACGCAGTATTTT

v_gene: TRBV5-3
j_gene: TRBJ1-6
abundance: -
d_gene: TRBD1
CDR3aa: CARSLMPGQGPYSNSPLHF
CDR3nt: TGTGCCAGAAGCTTGATGCCGGGACAGGGGCCTTATAGTAATTCACCCCTCCACTTT

v_gene: TRBV11-2
j_gene: TRBJ1-2
abundance: -
d_gene: TRBD1
CDR3aa: CASSPIRQGLYGYTF
CDR3nt: TGTGCCAGCAGCCCCATTCGACAGGGGCTCTATGGCTACACCTTC

v_gene: TRBV27
j_gene: TRBJ1-1
abundance: -
d_gene: TRBD1
CDR3aa: CASSLTGGWEAFF
CDR3nt: TGTGCCAGCAGTTTAACAGGGGGCTGGGAAGCTTTCTTT

v_gene: TRBV15
j_gene: TRBJ1-4
abundance: few
d_gene: TRBD1
CDR3aa: CATSRKTARGRLANEKLFF
CDR3nt: TGTGCCACCAGCAGAAAAACGGCCAGGGGGCGCCTGGCTAATGAAAAACTGTTTTTT

v_gene: TRBV18
j_gene: TRBJ1-2
abundance: -
d_gene: -
CDR3aa: CASSPRGREDGGYTF
CDR3nt: TGTGCCAGCTCACCAAGAGGCAGGGAAGACGGCGGCTACACCTTC

v_gene: TRBV14
j_gene: TRBJ2-6
abundance: -
d_gene: TRBD1
CDR3aa: CASSLQGLPGANVLTF
CDR3nt: TGTGCCAGCAGCCTACAGGGGCTTCCTGGGGCCAACGTCCTGACTTTC

v_gene: TRBV30
j_gene: TRBJ1-1
abundance: -
d_gene: TRBD1
CDR3aa: CAWSGPDRGTEAFF
CDR3nt: TGTGCCTGGAGCGGCCCCGACAGGGGCACTGAAGCTTTCTTT

v_gene: TRBV5-6
j_gene: TRBJ1-2
abundance: -
d_gene: -
CDR3aa: CASSPGLPRSYGYTF
CDR3nt: TGTGCCAGCTCGCCAGGCCTACCAAGGTCCTATGGCTACACCTTC

v_gene: TRBV28
j_gene: TRBJ1-5
abundance: -
d_gene: -
CDR3aa: CASMGGSRQPQHF
CDR3nt: TGTGCCAGCATGGGGGGGTCTCGGCAGCCCCAGCATTTT

v_gene: TRBV7-2
j_gene: TRBJ2-1
abundance: -
d_gene: TRBD1
CDR3aa: CASSLGGTGGGNEQFF
CDR3nt: TGTGCCAGCAGCTTAGGCGGGACAGGGGGGGGCAATGAGCAGTTCTTC

v_gene: TRBV6-5
j_gene: TRBJ2-1
abundance: -
d_gene: -
CDR3aa: CASSLYNEQFF
CDR3nt: TGTGCCAGCAGCCTATACAATGAGCAGTTCTTC

v_gene: TRBV29-1
j_gene: TRBJ2-7
abundance: -
d_gene: -
CDR3aa: CSVGMTSREQYF
CDR3nt: TGCAGCGTTGGAATGACTTCTCGCGAGCAGTACTTC

v_gene: TRBV7-2
j_gene: TRBJ2-3
abundance: -
d_gene: TRBD2
CDR3aa: CASSLVSTSGRAEDTQYF
CDR3nt: TGTGCCAGCAGCTTAGTATCGACTAGCGGGAGGGCCGAAGATACGCAGTATTTT

v_gene: TRBV28
j_gene: TRBJ1-5
abundance: -
d_gene: -
CDR3aa: CASSFRGRHSNQPQHF
CDR3nt: TGTGCCAGCAGTTTCAGGGGACGGCATAGCAATCAGCCCCAGCATTTT

v_gene: TRBV10-3
j_gene: TRBJ2-1
abundance: -
d_gene: -
CDR3aa: CAISEREGLNEQFF
CDR3nt: TGTGCCATCAGTGAAAGAGAGGGTCTCAATGAGCAGTTCTTC

v_gene: TRBV5-1
j_gene: TRBJ1-1
abundance: few
d_gene: -
CDR3aa: CASSENTDKLEAFF
CDR3nt: TGCGCCAGCAGCGAGAATACAGATAAACTTGAAGCTTTCTTT

v_gene: TRBV5-1
j_gene: TRBJ1-2
abundance: -
d_gene: -
CDR3aa: CASSLEGRVNGYTF
CDR3nt: TGCGCCAGCAGCTTGGAGGGGAGGGTTAATGGCTACACCTTC

v_gene: TRBV18
j_gene: TRBJ2-3
abundance: -
d_gene: TRBD2
CDR3aa: CASSPPVSLAGVKSDTQYF
CDR3nt: TGTGCCAGCTCACCACCGGTTTCCCTAGCGGGAGTTAAATCAGATACGCAGTATTTT